These 31 T cell receptor beta chains share one sample of origin, sequenced in a study of technical replicates of blood from a few donors. TCRdb keeps only in-frame clones here, not all; method: immunoSEQ multiplex PCR. The table includes tens of thousands of clones, 95% to 98% detected once. What was sequenced was T cells isolated from PBMCs. Source of these receptors: a human donor in good health.

This chain connects TRBV10-3 to TRBJ2-6; D gene unclear. The CDR3 spans 13 residues. The ends were cut back, 7 bases at V and 1 base at J, with 5 bases in the middle. CDR1 ENHRY and CDR2 SYGVKD come from the germline V gene. As DNA, the CDR3 is TGTGCCATCACTCGTTCTGGGGCCAACGTCCTGACTTTC. Translated, it gives CAITRSGANVLTF.

V and J are TRBV10-3 and TRBJ2-7; TRBD2 agrees at 10 bases. From germline, CDR1 is ENHRY and CDR2 SYGVKD. CDR3 length: 15 residues. V lost 4 bases and J lost 4; bases outside the gene matches: 7. CDR3 bases: TGTGCCATCAGTGGGGTTACTAGCGGGAAGTACGAGCAGTACTTC. It yields the protein CAISGVTSGKYEQYF.

This chain connects TRBV21-1 to TRBJ1-6. TRBV21-1 corresponds to a pseudogene. CDR3 size: 17 residues. CDR3 sequence reads: CASSKAEGRRDNSPLHF. DNA for the CDR3: TGTGCCAGCAGCAAAGCGGAGGGACGCAGGGATAATTCACCCCTCCACTTT.

V gene TRBV6-5 combines with J gene TRBJ2-7; D is unclear. The CDR3 totals 13 residues. Germline V gene data show CDR1 as MNHEY and CDR2 as SVGAGI. V was clipped by 0 bases and J by 7 bases, with 10 bases between them. CDR3: CASSYSLSLEQYF. DNA of the CDR3: TGTGCCAGCAGTTACTCGTTATCTCTAGAGCAGTACTTC.

The chain combines TRBV5-1 with TRBJ2-5; D remains unclear. From germline, CDR1 is SGHRS and CDR2 YFSETQ. CDR3 length equals 14 residues. V lost 7 bases and J lost 7, with 20 bases in between. CDR3 amino acids: CASERGSTPRTQYF. As DNA, the CDR3 is TGCGCCAGCGAGAGAGGATCTACCCCTAGGACCCAGTACTTC.

This chain connects TRBV19 to TRBJ1-3; D not certain. Germline V lookup: CDR1 LNHDA, CDR2 SQIVND (reference sequence). The CDR3 extends over 14 amino acids. The V gene lost 3 bases and the J gene lost 0 bases, with 6 bases spanning the gap. The CDR3 DNA reads as TGTGCCAGTAGTATGTACAGCTCTGGAAACACCATATATTTT. The encoded protein is CASSMYSSGNTIYF.

The chain couples TRBV19 to TRBJ1-5; D unclear. Germline loops: CDR1 LNHDA, CDR2 SQIVND (reference sequence). V was cut by 11 bases and J by 1 base, with 9 bases left in between. The CDR3 sequence is 12 residues long. The CDR3 region is CAGGRSNQPQHF. CDR3 DNA sequence: TGTGCCGGAGGTCGGAGCAATCAGCCCCAGCATTTT.

This clone has only one observation. The genes are TRBV7-9 and TRBJ1-1; D may be TRBD1 (6 bases). CDR3 length: 12 residues. In germline, CDR1 is SEHNR, CDR2 FQNEAQ (reference sequence). V gave up 5 bases and J gave up 6 bases, with 10 bases separating them. CDR3 nucleotide sequence: TGTGCCAGCAGCCAACAGGGCTCTGAAGCTTTCTTT. Translation gives CASSQQGSEAFF.

J is TRBJ2-5 and V is TRBV6-5; maybe TRBD1 (7 bases). The CDR3 has 15 residues. In germline, CDR1 is MNHEY, CDR2 SVGAGI. The V and J ends lost 5 bases and 5 bases respectively, with 18 bases between them. In nucleotides, the CDR3 is TGTGCCAGCAGTGGAAGAGGGGGCGCGGGGGAGACCCAGTACTTC. Its translation: CASSGRGGAGETQYF.

V usage is TRBV9 and J usage is TRBJ1-1; perhaps TRBD1 as D (5 bases). Germline loops: CDR1 SGDLS, CDR2 YYNGEE. The CDR3 has 15 amino acids. The ends were cut back, 0 bases at V and 3 bases at J, with 12 bases in the middle. The CDR3, as DNA: TGTGCCAGCAGCGTAGACCCGGGGGTGGACACTGAAGCTTTCTTT. Its translation: CASSVDPGVDTEAFF.

This chain uses TRBV27 with TRBJ1-2, with D perhaps TRBD1 (6 bases). The germline V gene encodes CDR1 MNHEY and CDR2 SMNVEV (reference sequence). CDR3 length equals 12 residues. V shed 10 bases and J shed 6 bases, with 15 bases lying between them. The CDR3 is CATLTGSHGYTF. The DNA of the CDR3 is TGTGCCACCCTCACAGGGAGCCATGGCTACACCTTC.

The gene calls are TRBV18 and TRBJ2-3; 8 bases match TRBD2. This CDR3 comprises 13 residues. CDR1 and CDR2 (germline): KGHSH, LQKENI. Germline trimming cut 5 bases from V and 5 bases from J; bases unmatched to any gene: 3. Here the CDR3 DNA reads TGTGCCAGCTCAGGGCTAGCGGGAGATACGCAGTATTTT. As protein: CASSGLAGDTQYF.

CDR3 sequence (DNA): TGTGCCAGCAGCGACAGGTTTAACGATTTGGAGCAGTACTTC. As protein: CASSDRFNDLEQYF. This rearrangement joins TRBV11-3 to TRBJ2-7; the D gene is possibly TRBD1 (6 bases). V gave up 5 bases and J gave up 7 bases, with 18 bases separating them. CDR3 length: 14 residues. Germline CDR1 and CDR2: SGHNT and YENEEA.

This chain uses TRBV5-1 with TRBJ2-7; no clear D gene. The CDR3 length is 14 residues. V lost 0 bases to trimming and J lost 5 bases, with 12 bases between them. Germline lookup yields CDR1 SGHRS and CDR2 YFSETQ. CDR3 coding DNA: TGCGCCAGCAGCTTGGTCAGTATGAACCACGAGCAGTACTTC. It specifies CASSLVSMNHEQYF.

The rearrangement links TRBV18 to TRBJ2-5, with a possible D match to TRBD2 (6 bases). V was trimmed by 3 bases and J by 5 bases, leaving 16 bases between them. The germline V gene has CDR1 KGHSH and CDR2 LQKENI. CDR3 size: 15 residues. CDR3 bases: TGTGCCAGCTCACCCCGGGACTCACTGAGGGAGACCCAGTACTTC. Protein product: CASSPRDSLRETQYF. Using reference TRBV18 and TRBJ2-5 for the parts outside the CDR3, the full variable domain is NAGVMQNPRHLVRRRGQEARLRCSPMKGHSHVYWYRQLPEEGLKFMVYLQKENIIDESGMPKERFSAEFPKEGPSILRIQQVVRGDSAAYFCASSPRDSLRETQYFGPGTRLLVL.

This sequence joins TRBV5-6 and TRBJ2-2, with D tentatively TRBD2 (5 bases). The CDR3 has 11 residues. The V gene lost 3 bases and the J gene lost 14 bases, with 11 bases spanning the gap. Germline CDR1 reads SGHDT; CDR2 reads YYEEEE. CDR3 region: CASSWGDSLFF. CDR3 in DNA: TGTGCCAGCAGCTGGGGAGATAGTCTGTTTTTT.

The rearrangement links TRBV27 to TRBJ2-1, with 8 bases lining up with TRBD2. Looked up from germline, CDR1 is MNHEY and CDR2 is SMNVEV (reference sequence). The CDR3 runs 15 residues. V trimming: 8 bases; J trimming: 7 bases; junction bases outside the gene matches: 13. CDR3 in amino acids: CASRQSSGSKNEQFF. Written as DNA, the CDR3 is TGTGCCAGCCGCCAATCGAGCGGGAGTAAGAATGAGCAGTTCTTC.

The DNA for the CDR3 is TGTGCCAGCAGTTATGGGACTAGTAACGAGCAGTACTTC. This encodes CASSYGTSNEQYF. The chain links TRBV27 to TRBJ2-7, with TRBD2 matching over 8 bases. Trimming cost V 4 bases and J 5 bases; bases outside gene matches: 4. The germline CDR1 and CDR2 sequences are MNHEY and SMNVEV (reference sequence). This CDR3 comprises 13 residues.

The chain combines TRBV5-1 with TRBJ1-2; D gene uncertain. In germline, CDR1 is SGHRS, CDR2 YFSETQ. This CDR3 is built from 13 residues. V was shortened by 4 bases and J by 6 bases, with 13 bases between the two germline ends. The CDR3 DNA is TGCGCCAGCAGCCTTACGGAGGGTAATGGCTACACCTTC. Encoded protein: CASSLTEGNGYTF.

The chain combines TRBV15 with TRBJ2-7; 8 bases align to TRBD2. The CDR3 covers 16 residues. The junction had 11 bases not matched to a gene; V was cut back by 2 bases and J by 5 bases. Germline lookup yields CDR1 LNHNV and CDR2 YYDKDF (reference sequence). CDR3: CATSRRNSGTFDEQYF. The CDR3, as DNA: TGTGCCACCAGCAGACGGAATAGCGGGACTTTCGACGAGCAGTACTTC.

This chain connects TRBV6-5 to TRBJ1-1; 7 bases map to TRBD1. CDR1 is MNHEY and CDR2 is SVGAGI in the germline V gene. The CDR3 has 15 amino acids. The junction had 7 bases not matched to a gene; V was cut back by 5 bases and J by 1 base. The CDR3: CASSSGQVENTEAFF. The CDR3 region has the DNA TGTGCCAGCAGTAGCGGACAGGTCGAGAACACTGAAGCTTTCTTT.

The chain uses TRBV6-6 and TRBJ1-1; D is unresolved. Germline-derived CDR1 and CDR2 are MNHNY and SVGAGI (reference sequence). This CDR3 contains 14 residues. Trimming shortened V by 2 bases and J by 2 bases, and 9 bases separated the two germline ends. This CDR3 reads CASSYQTGNTEAFF. In DNA, the CDR3 is TGTGCCAGCAGTTACCAGACGGGAAACACTGAAGCTTTCTTT.

The count of this clone is one. V gene TRBV27 combines with J gene TRBJ1-1; no clear D gene. Germline V lookup: CDR1 MNHEY, CDR2 SMNVEV (reference sequence). This CDR3 contains 13 residues. The germline V and J ends were trimmed by 6 bases and 2 bases, with 10 bases remaining between them. The CDR3 DNA sequence: TGTGCCAGCAGCCCGGGATTTAACACTGAAGCTTTCTTT. Its protein is CASSPGFNTEAFF.

This chain connects TRBV9 to TRBJ2-1, with 8 bases fitting TRBD2. Per the germline V gene, CDR1 is SGDLS and CDR2 is YYNGEE. After removal of 3 bases from V and 3 bases from J, the junction contained 5 bases not matched to a gene. The CDR3 has 15 amino acids. CDR3 residues: CASSALSGGYNEQFF. DNA of the CDR3: TGTGCCAGCAGCGCCCTAAGCGGGGGCTACAATGAGCAGTTCTTC.

The J gene is TRBJ2-1, the V gene TRBV18; 14 bases are a match to TRBD2. The junction had 7 bases not matched to a gene; V was cut back by 8 bases and J by 1 base. Germline CDR1 reads KGHSH; CDR2 reads LQKENI. The CDR3 sequence is 17 residues long. The CDR3 loop is CASQGLAGDRSYNEQFF. The CDR3 DNA reads TGTGCCAGCCAGGGACTAGCGGGAGACAGATCCTACAATGAGCAGTTCTTC.

The chain employs TRBV5-1 and TRBJ2-7, with a tentative D call TRBD1 (5 bases). Germline assignment: CDR1 SGHRS and CDR2 YFSETQ. CDR3 length: 14 residues. With 2 bases removed from V and 0 bases from J, the gap between germline ends came to 9 bases. The DNA for the CDR3 is TGCGCCAGCAGCTTAGGGGAAGCCTCCTACGAGCAGTACTTC. It specifies CASSLGEASYEQYF.

J is TRBJ2-7 and V is TRBV18, with 8 bases matching TRBD2. This CDR3 comprises 16 residues. V shed 1 base and J 9 bases; nucleotides not matched to a gene: 14. Per the germline V gene, CDR1 is KGHSH and CDR2 is LQKENI. For the CDR3, the DNA is TGTGCCAGCTCACCACTCCTCTCGCAAGCGGGAGATAGGCAGTACTTC. The encoded protein is CASSPLLSQAGDRQYF.

V usage is TRBV6-5 and J usage is TRBJ2-3; D perhaps matches TRBD2 (6 bases). V lost 4 bases, J lost 4 bases, and 9 bases lay in between. Germline CDR1 reads MNHEY; CDR2 reads SVGAGI. The CDR3 loop spans 13 amino acids. In DNA, the CDR3 is TGTGCCAGCAGTTTCCCGGGGGCAGATACGCAGTATTTT. Its protein is CASSFPGADTQYF.

This chain joins TRBV7-6 and TRBJ1-1, with D maybe TRBD1 (6 bases). This CDR3 comprises 15 residues. Germline values: CDR1 SGHVS, CDR2 FNYEAQ. The germline V and J ends were trimmed by 1 base and 0 bases, with 9 bases remaining between them. CDR3 region: CASSLEGDMNTEAFF. The CDR3 DNA follows: TGTGCCAGCAGCTTAGAGGGGGACATGAACACTGAAGCTTTCTTT.

CDR3 DNA sequence: TGTGCCAGCAGCTTAGCGGCTAGCGGTCTAGCATACAATGAGCAGTTCTTC. Its translation is CASSLAASGLAYNEQFF. V usage is TRBV7-2 and J usage is TRBJ2-1, with TRBD2 matching 7 bases. CDR3 length: 17 amino acids. The J segment lost 4 bases and the V segment lost 0 bases, leaving 9 bases of the junction unmatched. Looked up from germline, CDR1 is SGHTA and CDR2 is FQGNSA.

This chain joins TRBV27 and TRBJ2-7; possibly TRBD2 for D (6 bases). The length of the CDR3 is 15 residues. Looked up from germline, CDR1 is MNHEY and CDR2 is SMNVEV (reference sequence). V was cut by 6 bases and J by 3 bases, with 18 bases left in between. CDR3 bases: TGTGCCAGCAGCCCCGGGACTGCTGCTAGCTACGAGCAGTACTTC. Translated, it gives CASSPGTAASYEQYF.